This T cell receptor beta chain was found in a study of T cells in Graves' hyperthyroidism and ophthalmopathy. RNA transcripts provided the source from which TCR beta CDR3 regions were amplified. The HTBI primer set served for first-round RT-PCR of the TCR CDR3. TCRdb redid the calling of the multiplex PCR reads with MiXCR, one entry per CDR3 protein. The sample lists almost 600,000 distinct CDR3 sequences; roughly 13% were seen once. Orbital computed tomography, thyroid ultrasound, serum thyroxine and TRAb, and clinical symptoms together informed the diagnoses. The V end lost 4 bases, the J end lost 3 bases, and 12 bases lay between the germline ends. CDR1 ENHRY and CDR2 SYGVKD come from the germline V gene. This CDR3 contains 14 residues.

The chain recombines TRBV10-3 with TRBJ1-1; D possibly corresponds to TRBD1 (6 bases). Sequenced sample: blood. This receptor was obtained from a woman between 25 and 40 years old with Graves' hyperthyroidism that later progressed to Graves' ophthalmopathy. The CDR3 region is CAISVTGGDTEAFF. CDR3 sequence (DNA): TGTGCCATCAGTGTGACAGGCGGGGACACTGAAGCTTTCTTT.